This T cell receptor beta chain was captured by sequencing in a study of T cell responses to AZD1222 COVID-19 vaccine. Study in general: Investigators merged groups given second doses at roughly 4 or roughly 12 weeks. The study's findings and limits: Repertoires were obtained solely post-peak T cell response. Donors skewed white British and female; clonal diversity was possibly underestimated.

CDR3 length equals 13 residues. V was shortened by 2 bases and J by 4 bases, with 7 bases between the two germline ends. CDR1 KGHSH and CDR2 LQKENI come from the germline V gene. Points on this clone: Its specificity is not known.

Here immunoSEQ multiplex PCR was the method, and the copy in TCRdb shows in-frame clones only, minus some. The data show about 120,000 clones, with about 88% seen just once and 9.8% held by the top ten. J is TRBJ2-3 and V is TRBV18; no reliable D call. The material was peripheral blood, obtained on day 0 of AZD1222 vaccination. The sequence was collected from an adult in good health. The CDR3 bases are TGTGCCAGCTCACCAATAACAGCAGATACGCAGTATTTT. This translates into CASSPITADTQYF.